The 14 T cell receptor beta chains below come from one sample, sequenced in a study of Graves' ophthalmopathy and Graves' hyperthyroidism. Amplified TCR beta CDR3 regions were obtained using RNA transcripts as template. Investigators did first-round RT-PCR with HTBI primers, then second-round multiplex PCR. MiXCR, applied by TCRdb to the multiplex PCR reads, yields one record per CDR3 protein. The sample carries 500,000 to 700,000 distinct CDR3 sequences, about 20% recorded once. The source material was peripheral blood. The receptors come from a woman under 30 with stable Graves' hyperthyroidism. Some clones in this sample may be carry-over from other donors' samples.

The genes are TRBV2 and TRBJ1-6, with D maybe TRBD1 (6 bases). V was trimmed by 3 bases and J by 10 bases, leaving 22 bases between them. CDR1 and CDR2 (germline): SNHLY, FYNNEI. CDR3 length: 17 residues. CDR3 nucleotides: TGTGCCAGCAGTGATCTGGGACAATATTTCTCTGGATCACCCCTCCACTTT. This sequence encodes CASSDLGQYFSGSPLHF.

The CDR3 loop is CSVPLGRGTGELFF. The CDR3 DNA reads as TGCAGCGTACCCCTCGGACGGGGCACCGGGGAGCTGTTTTTT. The rearrangement uses TRBV29-1 and TRBJ2-2, with a possible D match to TRBD2 (5 bases). The CDR3 is made up of 14 amino acids. Per germline, CDR1 SQVTM and CDR2 ANQGSEA. V was pared by 6 bases and J by 4 bases, with 15 bases between.

Here the CDR3 reads CASSEVLGQTSGYTF. In DNA form, the CDR3 reads TGCGCCAGCAGTGAGGTGTTGGGACAGACTTCTGGCTACACCTTC. This chain uses TRBV10-1 with TRBJ1-2; 7 positions agree with TRBD1. J lost 7 bases, V lost 2 bases, and 10 bases had no gene match. Per the germline V gene, CDR1 is WNHNN and CDR2 is SYGVQD (reference sequence). CDR3 size: 15 residues.

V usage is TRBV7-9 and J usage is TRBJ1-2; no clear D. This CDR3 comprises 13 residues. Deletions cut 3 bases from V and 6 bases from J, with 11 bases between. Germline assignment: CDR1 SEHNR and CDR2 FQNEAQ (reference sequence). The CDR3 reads CASSLEYLNGYTF. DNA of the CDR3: TGTGCCAGCAGCTTGGAGTACCTCAATGGCTACACCTTC.

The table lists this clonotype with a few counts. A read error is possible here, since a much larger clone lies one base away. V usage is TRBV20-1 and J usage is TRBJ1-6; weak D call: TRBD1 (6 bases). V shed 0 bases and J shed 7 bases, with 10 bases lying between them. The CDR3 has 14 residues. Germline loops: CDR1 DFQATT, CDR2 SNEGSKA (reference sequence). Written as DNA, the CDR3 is TGCAGTGCTAGAGATCTCAGGGGCAATTCACCCCTCCACTTT. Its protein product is CSARDLRGNSPLHF.

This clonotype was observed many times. The CDR3 reads CASGQQGFTEAFF. CDR3 coding DNA: TGTGCCAGCGGGCAACAGGGGTTCACTGAAGCTTTCTTT. The chain combines TRBV12-3 or TRBV12-4 with TRBJ1-1; 7 bases line up with TRBD1. There are 13 residues in the CDR3. The ends lost 8 bases at V and 4 bases at J; junction bases unmatched: 7.

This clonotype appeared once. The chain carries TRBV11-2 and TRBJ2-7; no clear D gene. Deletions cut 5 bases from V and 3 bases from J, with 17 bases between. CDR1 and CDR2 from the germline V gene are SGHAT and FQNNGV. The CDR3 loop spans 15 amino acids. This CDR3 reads CASSLRPDISYEQYF. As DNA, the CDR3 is TGTGCCAGCAGCCTCAGGCCTGACATAAGCTACGAGCAGTACTTC.

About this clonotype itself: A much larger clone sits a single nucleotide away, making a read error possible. The CDR3 sequence is CASSFGSGSEAFF. CDR3 sequence (DNA): TGTGCCAGCAGCTTTGGTTCCGGCAGCGAAGCTTTCTTT. The chain joins TRBV7-3 to TRBJ1-1, with D unclear. The CDR3 loop spans 13 amino acids. Trimming cost V 3 bases and J 8 bases, with 13 bases left between them. Looked up from germline, CDR1 is SGHTA and CDR2 is FQGTGA. Together with reference TRBV7-3 and TRBJ1-1, the CDR3 gives the full variable domain: GAGVSQTPSNKVTEKGKYVELRCDPISGHTALYWYRQSLGQGPEFLIYFQGTGAADDSGLPNDRFFAVRPEGSVSTLKIQRTERGDSAVYLCASSFGSGSEAFFGQGTRLTVV.

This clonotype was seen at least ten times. The CDR3 DNA is TGTGCCAGCAGCTTAGGGGACACAGACACTGAAGCTTTCTTT. Protein sequence: CASSLGDTDTEAFF. This chain joins TRBV7-9 and TRBJ1-1; tentatively, D is TRBD1 (6 bases). This CDR3 has 14 residues. Trimming removed 1 base at V and 3 bases at J, with 9 bases between. The V gene's germline CDR1 is SEHNR and CDR2 FQNEAQ (reference sequence).

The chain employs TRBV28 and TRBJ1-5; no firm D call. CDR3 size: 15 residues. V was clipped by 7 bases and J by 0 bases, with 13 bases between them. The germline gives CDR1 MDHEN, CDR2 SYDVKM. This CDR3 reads CASTTIRDSNQPQHF. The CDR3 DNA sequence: TGTGCCAGCACCACTATCAGAGATAGCAATCAGCCCCAGCATTTT.

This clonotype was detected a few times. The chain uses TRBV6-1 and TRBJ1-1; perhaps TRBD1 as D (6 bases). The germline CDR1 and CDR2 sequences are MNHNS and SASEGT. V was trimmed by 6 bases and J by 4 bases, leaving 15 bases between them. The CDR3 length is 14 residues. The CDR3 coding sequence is TGTGCCAGCAGGCCGGGGGGCATGGGCACTGAAGCTTTCTTT. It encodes CASRPGGMGTEAFF.

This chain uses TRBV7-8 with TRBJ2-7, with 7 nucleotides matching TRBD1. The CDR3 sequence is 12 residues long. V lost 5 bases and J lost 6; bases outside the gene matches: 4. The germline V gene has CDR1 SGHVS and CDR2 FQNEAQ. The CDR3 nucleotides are TGTGCCAGCAGCATCCCAGGGGGCGAGCAGTACTTC. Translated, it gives CASSIPGGEQYF. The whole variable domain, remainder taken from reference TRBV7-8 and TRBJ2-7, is GAGVSQSPRYKVAKRGQDVALRCDPISGHVSLFWYQQALGQGPEFLTYFQNEAQLDKSGLPSDRFFAERPEGSVSTLKIQRTQQEDSAVYLCASSIPGGEQYFGPGTRLTVT.

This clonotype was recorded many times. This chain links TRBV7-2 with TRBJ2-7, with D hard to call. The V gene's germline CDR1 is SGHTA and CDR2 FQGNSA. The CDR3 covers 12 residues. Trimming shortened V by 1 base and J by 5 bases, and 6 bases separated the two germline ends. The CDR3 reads CASSLDFNEQYF. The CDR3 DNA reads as TGTGCCAGCAGCTTAGATTTCAACGAGCAGTACTTC.

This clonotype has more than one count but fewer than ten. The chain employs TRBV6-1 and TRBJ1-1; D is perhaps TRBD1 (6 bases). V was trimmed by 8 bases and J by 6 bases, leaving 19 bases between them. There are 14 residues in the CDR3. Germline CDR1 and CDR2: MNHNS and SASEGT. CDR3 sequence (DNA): TGTGCCAGCCCTCCGGTGGGCAGGGGAGCTGAAGCTTTCTTT. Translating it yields CASPPVGRGAEAFF.